Sequencing of this TCR beta chain was carried out in a study of T cells after yellow fever vaccination. Looking at the study overall: For low cell numbers, libraries were made with SMART-Seq v4 Ultra Low Input.

TCRdb fed the 5' RACE reads into MiXCR, producing one record per CDR3 protein. The table includes around 250,000 distinct CDR3 sequences, approximately 5.2% detected once. This clonotype has a handful of counts. Its antigen remains unknown. CDR1 and CDR2 (germline): LGHDT, YNNKEL (reference sequence). The CDR3 runs to 15 residues. With 4 bases clipped from V and 7 bases from J, the junction kept 9 bases outside the gene matches. General observations from the study: Only a small proportion of the clonotypes turned up in both the CD4 and the CD8 compartments, likely arising from convergent recombination.

Sequencing was performed on CD4+ T cells sorted from PBMCs, taken on the day of the yellow fever booster vaccination. The chain recombines TRBV3-1 with TRBJ2-1; 8 bases line up with TRBD1. The sequence was obtained from a man in his late teens or twenties who received the YFV17D yellow fever vaccine. The DNA for the CDR3 is TGTGCCAGCAGCCGGGCCCGGACAGGGTGGAATGAGCAGTTCTTC. This codes for CASSRARTGWNEQFF.